These 29 T cell receptor beta chains share one sample of origin, sequenced in a study of T cells in Graves' hyperthyroidism and ophthalmopathy. There were TCR beta CDR3 regions amplified from RNA transcripts. Carried out on the TCR CDR3, a first-round RT-PCR used the HTBI primer set. Via MiXCR, TCRdb re-called the multiplex PCR reads, giving one row per CDR3 protein. Of some 600,000 distinct CDR3 sequences in the sample, approximately 15% were seen once. The sequenced material came from blood. These receptors all come from a woman in her twenties or thirties with Graves' hyperthyroidism that later progressed to Graves' ophthalmopathy.

There are many counts of this clonotype. The chain uses TRBV27 and TRBJ1-6; D is unclear. Deletions cut 2 bases from V and 7 bases from J, with 3 bases between. The germline V gene has CDR1 MNHEY and CDR2 SMNVEV (reference sequence). This CDR3 region has 12 residues. Here the CDR3 DNA reads TGTGCCAGCAGTTTAGGGAATTCACCCCTCCACTTT. Its translation is CASSLGNSPLHF.

Comments on this clonotype: This may be a read error, as it is one base from a much larger clone. This chain links TRBV20-1 with TRBJ2-1; 10 bases line up with TRBD2. The CDR3 contains 15 residues. Germline CDR1 DFQATT, CDR2 SNEGSKA (reference sequence). The J segment lost 6 bases and the V segment lost 7 bases, leaving 12 bases of the junction unmatched. The CDR3: CSVGGASGSLNEQFF. CDR3 coding DNA: TGCAGTGTTGGCGGGGCTAGCGGGAGTCTCAATGAGCAGTTCTTC.

This clonotype has a count of ten or more. This chain joins TRBV28 and TRBJ2-7, with 11 bases matching TRBD2. Germline V CDR1 and CDR2: MDHEN, SYDVKM. V was clipped by 7 bases and J by 5 bases; unmatched bases: 7. This CDR3 has 14 amino acids. The CDR3 region is CASTLAGGGNEQYF. For the CDR3, the DNA is TGTGCCAGCACCCTAGCGGGGGGCGGGAACGAGCAGTACTTC.

This clonotype occurred many times. The chain joins TRBV11-1 to TRBJ2-1; 10 bases align to TRBD2. V was pared by 4 bases and J by 1 base, with 1 base of the junction left unmatched. The CDR3 runs to 15 residues. CDR1 SGHAT and CDR2 FQDESV come from the germline V gene (reference sequence). The CDR3 DNA reads as TGTGCCAGCAGCTCTAGCGGGAGATCCTACAATGAGCAGTTCTTC. This codes for CASSSSGRSYNEQFF. The full variable domain, with the rest looked up from reference TRBV11-1 and TRBJ2-1, is EAEVAQSPRYKITEKSQAVAFWCDPISGHATLYWYRQILGQGPELLVQFQDESVVDDSQLPKDRFSAERLKGVDSTLKIQPAELGDSAMYLCASSSSGRSYNEQFFGPGTRLTVL.

This clonotype has a handful of counts. This rearrangement joins TRBV5-1 to TRBJ2-7; 9 bases are shared with TRBD2. The CDR3 contains 14 residues. Germline CDR1 and CDR2: SGHRS and YFSETQ. The V gene end was trimmed by 5 bases and the J gene end by 9 bases; junction bases not matched to a gene: 12. The CDR3 region is CASSPVAGDQGQYF. The CDR3 region has the DNA TGCGCCAGCAGTCCGGTAGCGGGGGACCAGGGGCAGTACTTC.

The V call is TRBV7-2, the J call TRBJ2-7, with 13 bases aligning to TRBD2. V trimming: 5 bases; J trimming: 4 bases; junction bases outside the gene matches: 14. The CDR3 consists of 18 residues. CDR1 is SGHTA and CDR2 is FQGNSA in the germline V gene. CDR3 residues: CASSTDAGLAGASYEQYF. Here the CDR3 DNA reads TGTGCCAGCAGCACCGATGCCGGACTAGCGGGAGCTAGTTACGAGCAGTACTTC.

This chain connects TRBV20-1 to TRBJ1-5, with D perhaps matching TRBD1 (6 bases). This CDR3 has 13 amino acids. The germline CDR1 and CDR2 sequences are DFQATT and SNEGSKA (reference sequence). The CDR3 loop reads CSPRGRSNQPQHF. As DNA, the CDR3 is TGCAGCCCCAGGGGCAGGAGCAATCAGCCCCAGCATTTT.

This clonotype was observed at least ten times. The genes are TRBV6-2 or TRBV6-3 and TRBJ2-3; a possible D gene is TRBD2 (5 bases). The V end lost 0 bases, the J end lost 2 bases, and 18 bases lay between the germline ends. This CDR3 spans 18 amino acids. Germline V gene lookup returns CDR1 MNHEY and CDR2 SVGEGT. CDR3 loop: CASSYSDREDLNTDTQYF. The CDR3 DNA reads TGTGCCAGCAGTTACTCTGACCGCGAGGACTTAAACACAGATACGCAGTATTTT.

In its sample, this clonotype was seen a few times. This chain connects TRBV20-1 to TRBJ2-3; the match to TRBD1 covers 9 bases. V gave up 6 bases and J gave up 0 bases; unmatched junction bases: 10. CDR1 and CDR2 from the germline V gene are DFQATT and SNEGSKA (reference sequence). The CDR3 length is 16 residues. The CDR3 nucleotides are TGCAGTGCCCAAGTCCCGGGACAGGGTAGCACAGATACGCAGTATTTT. This sequence encodes CSAQVPGQGSTDTQYF.

Concerning this clonotype: A much larger clone is a single base away; this may be a read error. The genes are TRBV30 and TRBJ2-1, with 7 bases lining up with TRBD2. V shed 8 bases and J 9 bases; nucleotides not matched to a gene: 10. This CDR3 spans 12 amino acids. Germline V gene lookup returns CDR1 GTSNPN and CDR2 SVGIG (reference sequence). The CDR3 loop is CARSGAVGEQFF. DNA for the CDR3: TGTGCCCGAAGCGGGGCGGTGGGTGAGCAGTTCTTC.

This clonotype was picked up a small number of times. The chain is built from TRBV4-1 and TRBJ1-1, with D perhaps matching TRBD1 (6 bases). Germline V gene lookup returns CDR1 MGHRA and CDR2 YSYEKL. The V and J ends lost 1 base and 7 bases respectively, with 16 bases between them. CDR3 length: 15 residues. The CDR3 loop is CASSQVPGEGIEAFF. The CDR3 coding sequence is TGCGCCAGCAGCCAAGTGCCAGGGGAAGGCATTGAAGCTTTCTTT.

There are many counts of this clonotype. The chain employs TRBV2 and TRBJ1-1; no clear D. V was trimmed by 6 bases and J by 8 bases, leaving 13 bases between them. The CDR3 length is 12 residues. Germline loops: CDR1 SNHLY, CDR2 FYNNEI. The CDR3 loop reads CASRFLSSEAFF. The CDR3 coding sequence is TGTGCCAGCAGATTCCTCTCGAGCGAAGCTTTCTTT.

In DNA, the CDR3 is TGCGCCAGCAGCTTGGGGGACAGGGGGCGTAGTACCTTC. This gives the protein CASSLGDRGRSTF. The chain combines TRBV5-1 with TRBJ1-2; 12 bases match TRBD1. The germline CDR1 and CDR2 sequences are SGHRS and YFSETQ. This CDR3 spans 13 amino acids. Trimming removed 0 bases from V and 14 bases from J; junction bases left unmatched: 5.

This clonotype was seen at least ten times. V usage is TRBV2 and J usage is TRBJ2-7; the D gene is possibly TRBD2 (7 bases). CDR1 and CDR2 from the germline V gene are SNHLY and FYNNEI. This CDR3 has 15 residues. Trimming cost V 1 base and J 4 bases, with 14 bases left between them. The CDR3 reads CASSEEGGTYYEQYF. CDR3 sequence (DNA): TGTGCCAGCAGTGAAGAGGGGGGGACTTATTACGAGCAGTACTTC.

The genes are TRBV12-3 or TRBV12-4 and TRBJ1-5; 12 bases map to TRBD1. The CDR3 extends over 18 amino acids. With 2 bases clipped from V and 2 bases from J, the junction kept 7 bases outside the gene matches. The CDR3 protein is CASSLPGQGAQGNQPQHF. In DNA, the CDR3 is TGTGCCAGCAGTTTACCGGGACAGGGGGCGCAGGGCAATCAGCCCCAGCATTTT.

Comment on this clonotype: This sequence may be a read error, since a much larger clone differs from it by one base. The rearrangement joins TRBV6-5 to TRBJ2-7, with unresolved D. CDR3 length equals 12 residues. CDR1 is MNHEY and CDR2 is SVGAGI in the germline V gene. CDR3 bases: TGTGCCTGCAGTTCTCCCTCCAACGAGCAGTACTTC. Translated, it gives CACSSPSNEQYF.

This clonotype appeared many times. The chain employs TRBV6-2 or TRBV6-3 and TRBJ2-7; 9 bases are shared with TRBD1. V lost 6 bases, J lost 4 bases, and 10 bases stayed unmatched. The CDR3 is made up of 15 amino acids. Germline assignment: CDR1 MNHEY and CDR2 SVGEGT. CDR3 in DNA: TGTGCCAGCAGGGCCGGACAGGGGAACATATACGAGCAGTACTTC. This sequence encodes CASRAGQGNIYEQYF.

Concerning this clonotype itself: One end of the junction is discordant with germline, which a read error may explain. V usage is TRBV9 and J usage is TRBJ2-3; 7 bases fit TRBD2. Germline V CDR1 and CDR2: SGDLS, YYNGEE. There are 17 residues in the CDR3. The CDR3 bases are TGTGCCAGCAGCGTATCGGGCGGGAGCTTGAACACAGATGCGCAGTATTTT. It yields the protein CASSVSGGSLNTDAQYF.

This clonotype was seen only once. This may be a read error, as it is one base from a much larger clone. Given the absence of the conserved phenylalanine or tryptophan at the CDR3 end, a read error is likely. CDR3 amino acids: CASSPRQGGAGNTIYL. The DNA of the CDR3 is TGTGCCAGCAGCCCAAGACAGGGGGGTGCTGGAAACACCATATATTTA. The chain uses TRBV7-9 and TRBJ1-3; TRBD1 matches 9 bases. CDR1 is SEHNR and CDR2 is FQNEAQ in the germline V gene (reference sequence). The CDR3 loop spans 16 amino acids. V was clipped by 5 bases and J by 2 bases; unmatched bases: 7.

This clonotype was counted ten times or more. CDR3 in DNA: TGTGCCAGCAGGGGGGGACTAGCGACAGATACGCAGTATTTT. Its translation is CASRGGLATDTQYF. The rearrangement uses TRBV7-2 and TRBJ2-3, with 10 bases lining up with TRBD2. CDR3 length equals 14 residues. With 6 bases clipped from V and 3 bases from J, the junction kept 3 bases outside the gene matches. CDR1 is SGHTA, CDR2 FQGNSA, per germline.

This clonotype was picked up a small number of times. The chain uses TRBV29-1 and TRBJ2-7, with D possibly being TRBD1 (5 bases). The V gene lost 1 base and the J gene lost 2 bases, with 6 bases spanning the gap. CDR3 length: 12 amino acids. CDR1 is SQVTM, CDR2 ANQGSEA, per germline. The CDR3 DNA reads TGCAGCGTTGAAGGCAGGGCCTACGAGCAGTACTTC. Translation gives CSVEGRAYEQYF.

This clonotype was detected ten times or more. This sequence joins TRBV11-3 and TRBJ1-1, with a tentative D call TRBD1 (6 bases). V dropped 5 bases and J dropped 1 base, with 14 bases sitting between them. This CDR3 comprises 15 residues. Germline CDR1 and CDR2: SGHNT and YENEEA. For the CDR3, the DNA is TGTGCCAGCAGCCCCTCGGGGGCTGCGAACACTGAAGCTTTCTTT. This gives the protein CASSPSGAANTEAFF.

This clonotype came up many times. The genes are TRBV28 and TRBJ2-3; no reliable D call. This CDR3 contains 15 residues. V was trimmed by 6 bases and J by 4 bases, leaving 17 bases between them. CDR1 and CDR2 from the germline V gene are MDHEN and SYDVKM. CDR3 DNA: TGTGCCAGCAGCTCACGGGCCCCCCGACCAGATACGCAGTATTTT. Protein product: CASSSRAPRPDTQYF.

The V call is TRBV6-5, the J call TRBJ1-6; 9 bases map to TRBD1. The CDR3 consists of 15 residues. The V segment lost 0 bases and the J segment 10 bases; nucleotides outside the gene matches: 4. The V gene's germline CDR1 is MNHEY and CDR2 SVGAGI. The CDR3 coding sequence is TGTGCCAGCAGTTACTCGACAGGGGGAAGCTCACCCCTCCACTTT. It translates to CASSYSTGGSSPLHF.

This clonotype was seen more than once but under ten times. The junction differs from germline at one of its ends, possibly a read error. This sequence joins TRBV7-3 and TRBJ2-3; the match to TRBD2 covers 10 bases. The CDR3 length is 19 residues. Germline V gene data show CDR1 as SGHTA and CDR2 as FQGTGA. The CDR3 reads CVSRRGGGTSVSSTDTQYF. Written as DNA, the CDR3 is TGTGTCAGCAGACGTGGTGGGGGGACTAGCGTTTCTAGCACAGATACGCAGTATTTT.

The CDR3 DNA follows: TGTGCCAGCAGTTTATCGGGGACGGCTTTCTACGAGCAGTACTTC. Its protein product is CASSLSGTAFYEQYF. The chain combines TRBV27 with TRBJ2-7; perhaps D is TRBD1 or TRBD2 (5 bases each). The length of the CDR3 is 15 residues. The germline gives CDR1 MNHEY, CDR2 SMNVEV (reference sequence). The V end was cut by 0 bases, the J end by 3 bases, with 12 bases between.

This clonotype has a count of ten or more. The V gene is TRBV9, the J gene TRBJ2-1; unclear D gene. The CDR3 totals 13 residues. With 2 bases removed from V and 5 bases from J, the gap between germline ends came to 8 bases. Germline V gene lookup returns CDR1 SGDLS and CDR2 YYNGEE. The CDR3 sequence is CASSVGLDNEQFF. CDR3 nucleotide sequence: TGTGCCAGCAGCGTCGGCCTAGACAATGAGCAGTTCTTC.

In this sample, this clonotype turned up a few times. The junction shows a germline mismatch at one end, possibly a read error. The rearrangement uses TRBV14 and TRBJ2-7; no clear D. In germline, CDR1 is SGHDN, CDR2 FVKESK. The CDR3 contains 14 residues. The CDR3 protein is CASSEDTILYEQYF. The CDR3 nucleotides are TGTGCCAGCAGCGAAGACACGATACTTTACGAGCAGTACTTC.

The chain has TRBV19 and TRBJ2-7, with 7 bases identical to TRBD1. The CDR3 runs to 15 residues. V shed 5 bases and J 3 bases; nucleotides not matched to a gene: 10. Germline assignment: CDR1 LNHDA and CDR2 SQIVND (reference sequence). The DNA for the CDR3 is TGTGCCAGTAGTCCTAAAGGGGGCGTTGTCTACGAGCAGTACTTC. This encodes CASSPKGGVVYEQYF.